This TCR beta chain was identified in a study of T cells expressing NK-cell markers. Study overall: CD3+CD56+NKG2C+, CD3+CD56+NKG2C- and CD3+CD56-NKG2C+ T cells, once sorted, supplied the TCR beta repertoires.

Note on this clonotype: Antigen unknown.

Overall study results and limits: Among four donors, these clonotypes also ranked first in the CD3+CD56-NKG2C+ fraction. The dominant NKG2C+ clonotypes represented roughly 1.0-7.5% of CD8+ T cells in over 5 donors. HCMV specificity of expanded NKG2C+ T cell clones remained unclear.

The CDR3 sequence is 18 residues long. Germline V lookup: CDR1 LGHNA, CDR2 YNFKEQ. TCRdb reprocessed the 5' RACE reads, with one entry per CDR3 protein and no DNA. Its table records about 380,000 distinct CDR3 sequences. This chain joins TRBV4-2 and TRBJ2-1; TCRdb reports TRBD1, a call that lacks DNA to check it against. This clonotype was obtained from a man aged 18-75 years in good health. The sample consisted of blood T cells: a sorted CD56 or NKG2C T cell subset, CD4+ or CD8+ T cells, or bulk PBMC T cells (not recorded which). The CDR3 protein is CASSQDVSGRRSYNEQFF.